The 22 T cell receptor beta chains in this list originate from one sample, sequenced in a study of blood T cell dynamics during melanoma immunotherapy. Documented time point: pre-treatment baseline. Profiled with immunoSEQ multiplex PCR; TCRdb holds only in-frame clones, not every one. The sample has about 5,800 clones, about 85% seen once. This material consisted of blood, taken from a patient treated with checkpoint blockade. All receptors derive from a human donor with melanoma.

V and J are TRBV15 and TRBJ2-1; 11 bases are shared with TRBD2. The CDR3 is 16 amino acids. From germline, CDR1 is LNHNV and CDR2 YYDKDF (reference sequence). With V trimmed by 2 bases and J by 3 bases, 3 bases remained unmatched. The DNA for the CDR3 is TGTGCCACCAGCAGATCTAGCGGGGGGTACTACAATGAGCAGTTCTTC. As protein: CATSRSSGGYYNEQFF.

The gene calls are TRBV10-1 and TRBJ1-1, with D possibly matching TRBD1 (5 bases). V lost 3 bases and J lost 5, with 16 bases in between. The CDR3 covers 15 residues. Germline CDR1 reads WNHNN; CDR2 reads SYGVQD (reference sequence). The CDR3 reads CASSDATFGATEAFF. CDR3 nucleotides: TGCGCCAGCAGTGATGCCACGTTTGGGGCGACTGAAGCTTTCTTT.

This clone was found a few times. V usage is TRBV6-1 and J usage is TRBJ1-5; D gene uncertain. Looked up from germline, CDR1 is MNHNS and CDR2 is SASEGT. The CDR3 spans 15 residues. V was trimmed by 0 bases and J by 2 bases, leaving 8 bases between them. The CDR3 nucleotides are TGTGCCAGCAGTGAAGCGAGGTGGGGCAATCAGCCCCAGCATTTT. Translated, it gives CASSEARWGNQPQHF.

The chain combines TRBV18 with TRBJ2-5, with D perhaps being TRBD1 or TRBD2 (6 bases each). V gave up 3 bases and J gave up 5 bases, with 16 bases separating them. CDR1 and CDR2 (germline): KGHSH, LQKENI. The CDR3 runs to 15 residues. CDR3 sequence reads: CASSPQEGGRETQYF. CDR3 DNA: TGTGCCAGCTCACCCCAAGAGGGGGGCCGGGAGACCCAGTACTTC.

DNA for the CDR3: TGTGCCAGCAGTGAAGCGCAAGGGGGTTCCTACGAGCAGTACTTC. Translating it yields CASSEAQGGSYEQYF. The chain has TRBV25-1 and TRBJ2-7, with D maybe TRBD1 (6 bases). Deletions cut 2 bases from V and 1 base from J, with 12 bases between. CDR1 is MGHDK and CDR2 is SYGVNS in the germline V gene. This CDR3 region has 15 residues.

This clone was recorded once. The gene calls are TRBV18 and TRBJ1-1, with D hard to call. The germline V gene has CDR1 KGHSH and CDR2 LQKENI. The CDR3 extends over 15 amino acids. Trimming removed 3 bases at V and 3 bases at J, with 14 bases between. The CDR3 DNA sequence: TGTGCCAGCTCACCTATCCTCAATAGGGACACTGAAGCTTTCTTT. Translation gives CASSPILNRDTEAFF.

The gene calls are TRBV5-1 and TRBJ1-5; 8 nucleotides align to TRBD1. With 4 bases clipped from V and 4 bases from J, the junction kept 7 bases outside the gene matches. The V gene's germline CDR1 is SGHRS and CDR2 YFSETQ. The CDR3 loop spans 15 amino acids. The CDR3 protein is CASSPGQAGNQPQHF. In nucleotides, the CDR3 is TGCGCCAGCAGCCCGGGACAGGCAGGGAATCAGCCCCAGCATTTT. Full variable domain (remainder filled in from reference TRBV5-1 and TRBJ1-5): KAGVTQTPRYLIKTRGQQVTLSCSPISGHRSVSWYQQTPGQGLQFLFEYFSETQRNKGNFPGRFSGRQFSNSRSEMNVSTLELGDSALYLCASSPGQAGNQPQHFGDGTRLSIL.

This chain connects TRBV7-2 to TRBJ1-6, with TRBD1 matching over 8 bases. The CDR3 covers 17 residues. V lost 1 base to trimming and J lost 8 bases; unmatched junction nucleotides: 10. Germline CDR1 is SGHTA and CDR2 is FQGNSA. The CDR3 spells CASSLERYSGGDSPLHF. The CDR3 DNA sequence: TGTGCCAGCAGCTTAGAACGTTACTCAGGGGGCGATTCACCCCTCCACTTT.

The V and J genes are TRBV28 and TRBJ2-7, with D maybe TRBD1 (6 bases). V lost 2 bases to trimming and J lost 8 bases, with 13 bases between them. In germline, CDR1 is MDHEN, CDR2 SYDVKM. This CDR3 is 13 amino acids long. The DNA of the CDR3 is TGTGCCAGCAGTTTAAATGGGGGCCGGCAGCAGTACTTC. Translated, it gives CASSLNGGRQQYF.

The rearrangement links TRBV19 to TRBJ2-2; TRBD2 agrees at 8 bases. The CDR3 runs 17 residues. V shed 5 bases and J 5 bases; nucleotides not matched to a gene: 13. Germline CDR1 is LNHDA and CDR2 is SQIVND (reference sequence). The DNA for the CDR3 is TGTGCCAGTAGTGTTTCCCGAAGCGGGAGCGGAACCGGGGAGCTGTTTTTT. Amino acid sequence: CASSVSRSGSGTGELFF.

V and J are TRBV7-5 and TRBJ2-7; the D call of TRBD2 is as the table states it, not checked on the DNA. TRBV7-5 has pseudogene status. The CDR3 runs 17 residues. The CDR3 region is CVRSLFGVRGEHYEQYF. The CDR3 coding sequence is TGTGTCAGAAGCTTATTTGGAGTACGGGGAGAGCACTACGAGCAGTACTTC.

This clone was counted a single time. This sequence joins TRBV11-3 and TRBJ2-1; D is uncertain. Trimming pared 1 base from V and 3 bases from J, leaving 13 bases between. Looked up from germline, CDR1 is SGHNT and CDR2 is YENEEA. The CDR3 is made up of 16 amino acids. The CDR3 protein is CASSLGRSNHYNEQFF. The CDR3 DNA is TGTGCCAGCAGCTTAGGCCGTTCCAATCACTACAATGAGCAGTTCTTC.

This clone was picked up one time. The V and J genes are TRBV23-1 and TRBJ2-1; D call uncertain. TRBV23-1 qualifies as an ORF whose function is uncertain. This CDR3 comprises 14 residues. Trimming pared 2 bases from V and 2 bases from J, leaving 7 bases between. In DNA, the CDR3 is TGCGCCAGCAGTCAAGAAAAACCCTACAATGAGCAGTTCTTC. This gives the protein CASSQEKPYNEQFF.

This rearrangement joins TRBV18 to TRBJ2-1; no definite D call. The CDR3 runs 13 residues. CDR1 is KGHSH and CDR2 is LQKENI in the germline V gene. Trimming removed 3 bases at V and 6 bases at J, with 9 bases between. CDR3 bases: TGTGCCAGCTCACCTTCCCAGTTCAATGAGCAGTTCTTC. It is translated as CASSPSQFNEQFF.

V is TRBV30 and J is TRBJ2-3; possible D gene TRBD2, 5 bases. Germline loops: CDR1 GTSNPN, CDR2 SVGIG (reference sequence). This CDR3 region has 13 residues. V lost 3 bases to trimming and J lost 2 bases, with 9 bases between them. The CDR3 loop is CAWSGLLTDTQYF. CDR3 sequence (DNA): TGTGCCTGGAGCGGACTGCTCACAGATACGCAGTATTTT.

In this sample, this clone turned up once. CDR3 DNA sequence: TGTGCCAGTACTCCTTTGAGTTCCCGGGAAAAACTGTTTTTT. It codes for CASTPLSSREKLFF. The V gene is TRBV19, the J gene TRBJ1-4; no reliable D call. The CDR3 has 14 amino acids. The germline CDR1 and CDR2 sequences are LNHDA and SQIVND (reference sequence). V was shortened by 7 bases and J by 8 bases, with 17 bases between the two germline ends.

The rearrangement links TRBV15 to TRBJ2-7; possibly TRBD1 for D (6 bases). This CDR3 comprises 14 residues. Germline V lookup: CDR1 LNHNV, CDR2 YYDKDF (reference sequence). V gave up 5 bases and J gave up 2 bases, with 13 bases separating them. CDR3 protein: CATSSVDSPYEQYF. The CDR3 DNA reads TGTGCCACCAGCTCGGTGGACAGTCCCTACGAGCAGTACTTC. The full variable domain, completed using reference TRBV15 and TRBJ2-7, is DAMVIQNPRYQVTQFGKPVTLSCSQTLNHNVMYWYQQKSSQAPKLLFHYYDKDFNNEADTPDNFQSRRPNTSFCFLDIRSPGLGDTAMYLCATSSVDSPYEQYFGPGTRLTVT.

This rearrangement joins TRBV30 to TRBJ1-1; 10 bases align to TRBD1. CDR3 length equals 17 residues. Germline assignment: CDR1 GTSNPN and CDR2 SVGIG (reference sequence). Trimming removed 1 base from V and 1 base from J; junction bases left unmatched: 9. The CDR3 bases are TGTGCCTGGAGTGCCCTGACAGGGGGCGGATGGAACACTGAAGCTTTCTTT. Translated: CAWSALTGGGWNTEAFF.

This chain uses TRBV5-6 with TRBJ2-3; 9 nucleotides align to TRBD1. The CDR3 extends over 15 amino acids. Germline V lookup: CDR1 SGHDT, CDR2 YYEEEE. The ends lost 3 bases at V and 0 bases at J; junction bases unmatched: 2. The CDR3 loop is CASSSDRGSTDTQYF. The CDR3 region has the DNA TGTGCCAGCAGCTCGGACAGGGGTAGCACAGATACGCAGTATTTT.

The CDR3 sequence is CASSGIVYGYTF. CDR3 nucleotides: TGTGCCAGCAGTGGGATCGTCTATGGCTACACCTTC. The chain recombines TRBV28 with TRBJ1-2; no reliable D call. Trimming took 5 bases from V and 4 from J, leaving 8 bases between them. The CDR3 loop spans 12 amino acids. Germline lookup yields CDR1 MDHEN and CDR2 SYDVKM.

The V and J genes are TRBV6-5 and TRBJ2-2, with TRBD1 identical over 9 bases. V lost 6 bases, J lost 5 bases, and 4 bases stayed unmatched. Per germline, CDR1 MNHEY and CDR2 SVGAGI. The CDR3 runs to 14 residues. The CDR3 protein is CASRSTGGTGELFF. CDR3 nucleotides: TGTGCCAGCAGATCGACAGGGGGGACCGGGGAGCTGTTTTTT.

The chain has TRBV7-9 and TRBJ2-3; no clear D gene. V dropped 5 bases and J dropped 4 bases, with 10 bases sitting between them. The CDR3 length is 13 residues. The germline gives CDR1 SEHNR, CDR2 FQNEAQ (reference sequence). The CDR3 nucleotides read TGTGCCAGCAGCCCTCGAGGCCCAGATACGCAGTATTTT. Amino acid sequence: CASSPRGPDTQYF.